The clone carrying this TCR beta chain was found many times. Antigen: not known. TCRdb re-called the RACE reads with MiXCR, one entry per CDR3 protein. Altogether 380,000 or so distinct CDR3 sequences are present, 5% to 6.5% being singletons, with the ten largest covering more than 8%. Time point reported: pre-sensitization, week 0. As to treatment: therapeutic diphenylcyclopropenone sensitization with weekly scalp DPC. The data were obtained in a study of human T cells and chemical hapten exposure. For the study at large: Cases of alopecia areata, totalis or universalis occurred in a predominantly female patient group. Study-level points and caveats: Among TCRs, those above 1 in 1000 frequency were unaffected by DPC sensitization. In the PT1 data, expanded TCR counts showed a positive correlation with patch test score.

Trimming left V 1 base short and J 8 bases short, with 8 bases between. The CDR3 is made up of 12 amino acids. Per the germline V gene, CDR1 is SEHNR and CDR2 is FQNEAQ (reference sequence). The J gene is TRBJ1-1, the V gene TRBV7-9; D call uncertain. The sample in question was whole blood, obtained in connection with sensitization to the hapten diphenylcyclopropenone (DPC). The clonotype was recovered from a woman under 30 with alopecia areata. Some clones in this sample may be carry-over from other donors' samples. The CDR3 loop is CASSLGNREAFF. The CDR3 nucleotides are TGTGCCAGCAGCTTAGGGAACCGGGAAGCTTTCTTT.